This T cell receptor beta chain derives from a study of T-cell reconstitution after alpha-beta-depleted transplantation in children. This CDR3 has 14 amino acids. This clonotype has only a few counts. The junction shows a germline mismatch at one end, possibly a read error. Unique molecular identifiers tagged the TCRbeta library. TCRdb used MiXCR to reprocess the PCR reads, holding one entry per CDR3 protein. The sample lists roughly 300,000 distinct CDR3 sequences; about 9.4% were seen once. The sequence was obtained from a human donor who donated a stem cell graft to a child with acute lymphoblastic leukemia. The gene calls are TRBV12-3 or TRBV12-4 and TRBJ2-3; D uncertain. This sample comprised PBMCs from the stem cell graft donor, obtained from the stem cell graft. As DNA, the CDR3 is TGTGCCAGCAGATTAGACTCTAGCACAGATACGCAGTATTTT. This translates into CASRLDSSTDTQYF.